These 27 T cell receptor beta chains came from one sample sequenced in a study of early T cells in non-severe SARS-CoV-2 infection. MiXCR, applied by TCRdb to the 5' RACE reads, yields one record per CDR3 protein. Among 43,000 or so distinct CDR3 sequences listed, 7% to 8% were seen once. The material sequenced was whole blood. The receptor source for this set is an adult who was a healthcare worker with PCR-confirmed SARS-CoV-2 infection or an uninfected control (not recorded which).

This clonotype was counted only a few times. The chain uses TRBV7-2 and TRBJ2-3, with 12 bases lining up with TRBD2. The CDR3 is 15 amino acids. Looked up from germline, CDR1 is SGHTA and CDR2 is FQGNSA. J gave up 3 bases and V 3 bases, and 1 base lay outside the gene matches. The CDR3 sequence is CASSLTSGGTDTQYF. The CDR3 coding sequence is TGTGCCAGCAGCTTGACTAGCGGGGGAACAGATACGCAGTATTTT.

Ten or more counts support this clonotype. The J gene is TRBJ2-6, the V gene TRBV4-2, with D hard to call. Trimming pared 2 bases from V and 1 base from J, leaving 12 bases between. Looked up from germline, CDR1 is LGHNA and CDR2 is YNFKEQ. The CDR3 runs to 17 residues. The DNA for the CDR3 is TGTGCCAGCAGCCAAACTGATCGGCTATCTGGGGCCAACGTCCTGACTTTC. The encoded protein is CASSQTDRLSGANVLTF.

This clonotype has a count of ten or more. The chain combines TRBV28 with TRBJ2-3; D gene ambiguous. CDR1 and CDR2 from the germline V gene are MDHEN and SYDVKM. V lost 5 bases to trimming and J lost 2 bases, with 11 bases between them. This CDR3 spans 14 amino acids. CDR3 DNA: TGTGCCAGCAGTCTTAATCTCTACACAGATACGCAGTATTTT. As protein: CASSLNLYTDTQYF.

This clonotype came up many times. The rearrangement joins TRBV20-1 to TRBJ2-7, with a tentative D call TRBD2 (7 bases). V was trimmed by 0 bases and J by 5 bases, leaving 17 bases between them. This CDR3 is built from 15 residues. Germline-derived CDR1 and CDR2 are DFQATT and SNEGSKA (reference sequence). CDR3 in amino acids: CSARDPSQGGDEQYF. For the CDR3, the DNA is TGCAGTGCTAGAGATCCGTCACAGGGAGGGGACGAGCAGTACTTC.

J is TRBJ2-5 and V is TRBV12-3 or TRBV12-4; 12 nucleotides agree with TRBD2. CDR3 length: 14 amino acids. Trimming cost V 6 bases and J 3 bases; bases outside gene matches: 2. CDR3 loop: CASSLAGGKETQYF. The CDR3, as DNA: TGTGCCAGCAGCCTAGCGGGGGGGAAAGAGACCCAGTACTTC.

This chain links TRBV5-4 with TRBJ2-5; possibly TRBD2 for D (7 bases). The germline V gene encodes CDR1 SGHNT and CDR2 YYREEE (reference sequence). V shed 3 bases and J shed 5 bases, with 17 bases lying between them. This CDR3 is 15 amino acids long. Here the CDR3 reads CASSSNVGGPETQYF. The CDR3 DNA sequence: TGTGCCAGCAGCTCTAACGTGGGGGGGCCGGAGACCCAGTACTTC.

In this sample, this clonotype turned up a few times. CDR3 nucleotide sequence: TGTGCCAGCAGTGCCCGGGTCATTAGCAATCAGCCCCAGCATTTT. This encodes CASSARVISNQPQHF. V and J are TRBV6-2 or TRBV6-3 and TRBJ1-5; D remains unclear. Per the germline V gene, CDR1 is MNHEY and CDR2 is SVGEGT. CDR3 length: 15 residues. Trimming removed 5 bases from V and 0 bases from J, with 11 bases in between.

The V gene is TRBV7-2, the J gene TRBJ1-1; TRBD1 aligns across 8 bases. The CDR3 extends over 13 amino acids. Germline CDR1 is SGHTA and CDR2 is FQGNSA. The trim removed 5 bases at V and 8 bases at J, leaving 7 bases unmatched. CDR3 coding DNA: TGTGCCAGCAGCCCGGACAGGGAGAGCGAAGCTTTCTTT. Protein sequence: CASSPDRESEAFF.

The sample holds a few counts of this clonotype. The chain couples TRBV12-3 or TRBV12-4 to TRBJ2-7; D perhaps matches TRBD1 (6 bases). The CDR3 is 14 residues long. Trimming left V 7 bases short and J 2 bases short, with 15 bases between. CDR3 in amino acids: CASKSRQDPYEQYF. DNA for the CDR3: TGTGCCAGCAAATCTCGACAGGACCCCTACGAGCAGTACTTC.

This clonotype was recorded a few times. The rearrangement links TRBV6-2 or TRBV6-3 to TRBJ2-2, with a possible D match to TRBD1 (6 bases). V lost 10 bases and J lost 1, with 10 bases in between. There are 13 residues in the CDR3. Per the germline V gene, CDR1 is MNHEY and CDR2 is SVGEGT. The CDR3 region has the DNA TGTGCCACAGAGGGACAGAACACCGGGGAGCTGTTTTTT. Protein sequence: CATEGQNTGELFF.

This clonotype was seen many times. The CDR3 sequence: CASSLEGGEDTQYF. The CDR3 DNA reads TGCGCCAGCAGCTTGGAGGGCGGGGAAGATACGCAGTATTTT. J is TRBJ2-3 and V is TRBV5-1; tentative D call: TRBD2 (6 bases). This CDR3 contains 14 residues. The germline CDR1 and CDR2 sequences are SGHRS and YFSETQ. The V end was cut by 0 bases, the J end by 5 bases, with 10 bases between.

Ten or more counts support this clonotype. V and J are TRBV7-9 and TRBJ2-7; TRBD2 agrees at 11 bases. This CDR3 is 14 amino acids long. Losses at the gene ends were 7 bases for V and 5 bases for J; bases not matched to a gene: 7. Germline values: CDR1 SEHNR, CDR2 FQNEAQ (reference sequence). The CDR3 coding sequence is TGTGCCAGCAATCCTAGCGGGGGGATCCACGAGCAGTACTTC. Residues: CASNPSGGIHEQYF.

In this sample, this clonotype turned up many times. The gene calls are TRBV7-2 and TRBJ2-3; 10 bases are shared with TRBD1. This CDR3 region has 15 residues. Germline V gives CDR1 SGHTA, CDR2 FQGNSA. V shed 6 bases, J shed 4 bases, and the junction held 7 bases outside the gene matches. CDR3: CASSRDRGLSDTQYF. The CDR3 DNA is TGTGCCAGCAGTCGAGACAGGGGGCTCTCAGATACGCAGTATTTT.

This clonotype has at least ten counts. CDR3 DNA: TGTGCCAGCAACGACAGGTCCTACAATGAGCAGTTCTTC. Its translation is CASNDRSYNEQFF. The chain combines TRBV6-2 or TRBV6-3 with TRBJ2-1, with D maybe TRBD1 (6 bases). The CDR3 contains 13 residues. Per the germline V gene, CDR1 is MNHEY and CDR2 is SVGEGT. The V and J ends lost 7 bases and 1 base respectively, with 8 bases between them.

The table lists this clonotype with many counts. The J gene is TRBJ2-3, the V gene TRBV12-3 or TRBV12-4; 9 positions agree with TRBD2. CDR3 size: 19 residues. J gave up 1 base and V 1 base, and 12 bases lay outside the gene matches. The CDR3 coding sequence is TGTGCCAGCAGTTTAGGGTCGCTGCGGGGGGGCATTGGCACAGATACGCAGTATTTT. Amino acids: CASSLGSLRGGIGTDTQYF.

This clonotype was counted ten times or more. The V and J genes are TRBV9 and TRBJ1-4, with 9 bases lining up with TRBD1. Germline V gene sequence: CDR1 SGDLS, CDR2 YYNGEE. There are 17 residues in the CDR3. The trim removed 3 bases at V and 3 bases at J, leaving 9 bases unmatched. DNA of the CDR3: TGTGCCAGCAGCGCGACCCCTAGGACAGGGGCTAATGAAAAACTGTTTTTT. Its protein is CASSATPRTGANEKLFF.

A few counts support this clonotype. Its ends do not fully match the called genes, so a read error is possible. The chain uses TRBV7-2 and TRBJ2-7; D is possibly TRBD1 (5 bases). The CDR3 covers 11 residues. Germline assignment: CDR1 SGHTA and CDR2 FQGNSA. DNA of the CDR3: TGTGCCAGCAGCAACCTACAGGAGCGAGTCTTC. This codes for CASSNLQERVF.

The chain carries TRBV7-2 and TRBJ2-5, with 12 bases identical to TRBD2. Germline V gives CDR1 SGHTA, CDR2 FQGNSA. The ends lost 3 bases at V and 4 bases at J; junction bases unmatched: 12. CDR3 length: 18 amino acids. CDR3 in DNA: TGTGCCAGCAGCTTGGTACTAGCGGGGGGTCTCGCCACAGAGACCCAGTACTTC. It is translated as CASSLVLAGGLATETQYF.

V gene TRBV9 combines with J gene TRBJ2-3; 7 bases are shared with TRBD1. Unmatched junction bases numbered 9, after V lost 5 bases and J lost 3 bases. The CDR3 totals 15 residues. Germline V CDR1 and CDR2: SGDLS, YYNGEE. CDR3: CASSESPTGTDTQYF. The CDR3 DNA reads TGTGCCAGCAGTGAATCACCGACAGGGACAGATACGCAGTATTTT.

The table lists this clonotype with a few counts. V is TRBV20-1 and J is TRBJ2-1; tentative D call: TRBD2 (6 bases). V lost 4 bases to trimming and J lost 10 bases, with 14 bases between them. The CDR3 has 12 amino acids. CDR1 and CDR2 (germline): DFQATT, SNEGSKA (reference sequence). The CDR3 nucleotides read TGCAGTGCTATGAATCTGGCGGGAGAGCAGTTCTTC. It is translated as CSAMNLAGEQFF.

This clonotype was observed many times. V and J are TRBV5-1 and TRBJ2-3; 7 nucleotides line up with TRBD2. This CDR3 is 15 amino acids long. The J segment lost 6 bases and the V segment lost 1 base, leaving 8 bases of the junction unmatched. In germline, CDR1 is SGHRS, CDR2 YFSETQ. In DNA form, the CDR3 reads TGCGCCAGCAGCTTGCCCCCCTGGGGAGGGGATACGCAGTATTTT. Amino acid sequence: CASSLPPWGGDTQYF.

This clonotype was seen a handful of times. The chain joins TRBV5-1 to TRBJ2-1, with 9 bases matching TRBD1. Germline V CDR1 and CDR2: SGHRS, YFSETQ. This CDR3 spans 22 amino acids. V shed 2 bases and J 6 bases; nucleotides not matched to a gene: 27. CDR3 loop: CASSFPSILTGGFSSRVNEQFF. The DNA of the CDR3 is TGCGCCAGCAGCTTCCCATCTATCCTGACAGGGGGTTTTTCATCGAGGGTCAATGAGCAGTTCTTC. The whole variable domain, filled in from reference TRBV5-1 and TRBJ2-1, reads KAGVTQTPRYLIKTRGQQVTLSCSPISGHRSVSWYQQTPGQGLQFLFEYFSETQRNKGNFPGRFSGRQFSNSRSEMNVSTLELGDSALYLCASSFPSILTGGFSSRVNEQFFGPGTRLTVL.

The chain couples TRBV6-6 to TRBJ1-1, with D possibly matching TRBD1 (5 bases). The ends were cut back, 2 bases at V and 0 bases at J, with 7 bases in the middle. The CDR3 loop spans 14 amino acids. CDR1 is MNHNY, CDR2 SVGAGI, per germline (reference sequence). The DNA for the CDR3 is TGTGCCAGCAGTTACGGGACGGTGAACACTGAAGCTTTCTTT. Encoded protein: CASSYGTVNTEAFF.

There are many counts of this clonotype. The gene calls are TRBV7-2 and TRBJ1-2; D is undetermined. CDR1 is SGHTA and CDR2 is FQGNSA in the germline V gene. The CDR3 consists of 13 residues. Trimming cost V 3 bases and J 1 base, with 6 bases left between them. As DNA, the CDR3 is TGTGCCAGCAGCTTCTCTAGTAACTATGGCTACACCTTC. Its protein is CASSFSSNYGYTF.

CDR3 DNA: TGTGCCAGCAAAGCTTCTACAGATACGCAGTATTTT. Translation: CASKASTDTQYF. The chain links TRBV6-6 to TRBJ2-3; D is unclear. The CDR3 extends over 12 amino acids. CDR1 is MNHNY and CDR2 is SVGAGI in the germline V gene (reference sequence). V dropped 7 bases and J dropped 3 bases, with 8 bases sitting between them.

This clonotype turned up a few times. The rearrangement joins TRBV9 to TRBJ2-3; the match to TRBD2 covers 7 bases. The CDR3 has 16 residues. Germline-derived CDR1 and CDR2 are SGDLS and YYNGEE. After removal of 1 base from V and 0 bases from J, the junction contained 5 bases not matched to a gene. CDR3 region: CASSVPAGVSTDTQYF. DNA for the CDR3: TGTGCCAGCAGCGTACCGGCGGGGGTGAGCACAGATACGCAGTATTTT.

Ten or more counts support this clonotype. The chain recombines TRBV10-3 with TRBJ2-3; 7 bases fit TRBD2. The V gene's germline CDR1 is ENHRY and CDR2 SYGVKD. CDR3 size: 16 residues. V shed 4 bases, J shed 2 bases, and the junction held 9 bases outside the gene matches. The CDR3 is CAISGAFGRITDTQYF. For the CDR3, the DNA is TGTGCCATCAGTGGAGCTTTCGGGAGGATCACAGATACGCAGTATTTT.